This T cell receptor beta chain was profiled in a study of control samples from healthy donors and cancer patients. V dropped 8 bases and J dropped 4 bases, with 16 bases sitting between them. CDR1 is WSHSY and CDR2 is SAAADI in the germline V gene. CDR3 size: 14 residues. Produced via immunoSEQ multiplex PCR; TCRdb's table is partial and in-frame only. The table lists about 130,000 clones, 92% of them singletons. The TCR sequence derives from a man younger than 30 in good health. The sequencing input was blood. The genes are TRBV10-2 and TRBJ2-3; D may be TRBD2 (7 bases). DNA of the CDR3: TGCGCCAGCCTGGTGGGGGGGGGCCCAGATACGCAGTATTTT. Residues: CASLVGGGPDTQYF.